This passage covers 27 T cell receptor beta chains from one sample sequenced in a study of blood T cell repertoires in COVID-19. Sequencing was performed with immunoSEQ multiplex PCR; in TCRdb, only in-frame clones are kept and a portion is missing. This table has about 53,000 clones, 75% to 80% appearing once. The source material was peripheral blood. The receptors were sampled from a man in his sixties or seventies with active or convalescent COVID-19.

The genes are TRBV5-1 and TRBJ2-7; maybe TRBD1 (6 bases). The germline gives CDR1 SGHRS, CDR2 YFSETQ. The CDR3 is 14 amino acids. The V end was cut by 3 bases, the J end by 6 bases, with 16 bases between. CDR3 region: CASSSRDTLGEQYF. DNA for the CDR3: TGCGCCAGCAGCTCCCGGGACACCCTCGGCGAGCAGTACTTC.

This clone has a handful of counts. The CDR3 nucleotides are TGTGCCAGCAGGTACGGGACAGGGGGCCTCGAGCAGTACTTC. Translated, it gives CASRYGTGGLEQYF. The rearrangement links TRBV6-2 or TRBV6-3 to TRBJ2-7, with TRBD1 identical over 12 bases. V dropped 6 bases and J dropped 6; count of bases not matched to a gene: 6. CDR1 is MNHEY and CDR2 is SVGEGT in the germline V gene. CDR3 length: 14 residues.

This clone was seen more than once but under ten times. The chain employs TRBV2 and TRBJ1-2; unclear D gene. The V end was cut by 2 bases, the J end by 4 bases, with 14 bases between. CDR3 size: 15 residues. Germline V gives CDR1 SNHLY, CDR2 FYNNEI. CDR3 nucleotides: TGTGCCAGCAGTGAATCAGTTGGTACCCGCTATGGCTACACCTTC. It specifies CASSESVGTRYGYTF.

The chain carries TRBV6-1 and TRBJ1-6; tentatively, D is TRBD1 (5 bases). The V end was cut by 3 bases, the J end by 9 bases, with 18 bases between. Germline V gene lookup returns CDR1 MNHNS and CDR2 SASEGT. The CDR3 is made up of 16 amino acids. CDR3: CASSDGGGSISSPLHF. As DNA, the CDR3 is TGTGCCAGCAGTGACGGGGGGGGTTCTATAAGTTCACCCCTCCACTTT.

V is TRBV28 and J is TRBJ1-5; D remains unclear. Trimming removed 5 bases at V and 9 bases at J, with 17 bases between. Looked up from germline, CDR1 is MDHEN and CDR2 is SYDVKM. This CDR3 is 14 amino acids long. The CDR3 region is CASSPPSGFRPQHF. For the CDR3, the DNA is TGTGCCAGCAGTCCCCCTAGCGGGTTTAGGCCCCAGCATTTT.

The chain couples TRBV18 to TRBJ1-1; D remains ambiguous. The germline CDR1 and CDR2 sequences are KGHSH and LQKENI. Trimming removed 1 base from V and 0 bases from J, with 15 bases in between. The CDR3 consists of 17 residues. CDR3 residues: CASSPRFGKGMNTEAFF. In DNA, the CDR3 is TGTGCCAGCTCACCACGTTTCGGGAAGGGCATGAACACTGAAGCTTTCTTT.

The chain combines TRBV19 with TRBJ2-7; TRBD2 matches 14 bases. V shed 6 bases, J shed 4 bases, and the junction held 5 bases outside the gene matches. Germline CDR1 LNHDA, CDR2 SQIVND (reference sequence). This CDR3 has 15 amino acids. CDR3 sequence reads: CASSQGLAGGYEQYF. In nucleotides, the CDR3 is TGTGCCAGTAGCCAAGGACTAGCGGGAGGATACGAGCAGTACTTC. The variable domain in full, completed from reference TRBV19 and TRBJ2-7, reads DGGITQSPKYLFRKEGQNVTLSCEQNLNHDAMYWYRQDPGQGLRLIYYSQIVNDFQKGDIAEGYSVSREKKESFPLTVTSAQKNPTAFYLCASSQGLAGGYEQYFGPGTRLTVT.

V and J are TRBV27 and TRBJ2-5, with TRBD1 matching over 7 bases. The length of the CDR3 is 16 residues. CDR1 is MNHEY, CDR2 SMNVEV, per germline (reference sequence). The ends lost 5 bases at V and 5 bases at J; junction bases unmatched: 14. CDR3 in DNA: TGTGCCAGCAGTCCCGAAATTCTGACAGGGAAGGAGACCCAGTACTTC. Its translation: CASSPEILTGKETQYF.

The sample holds a few counts of this clone. The chain is built from TRBV4-3 and TRBJ2-3; 9 positions agree with TRBD2. The V gene end was trimmed by 0 bases and the J gene end by 6 bases; junction bases not matched to a gene: 4. Germline CDR1 LGHNA, CDR2 YSLEER. This CDR3 has 15 amino acids. CDR3 protein: CASSQDQSGGDTQYF. Written as DNA, the CDR3 is TGCGCCAGCAGCCAAGACCAAAGCGGGGGGGATACGCAGTATTTT.

J is TRBJ2-2 and V is TRBV25-1; TRBD2 aligns across 8 bases. The CDR3 extends over 18 amino acids. Per the germline V gene, CDR1 is MGHDK and CDR2 is SYGVNS. V was clipped by 0 bases and J by 0 bases; unmatched bases: 6. The CDR3 DNA follows: TGTGCCAGCAGTGAATACCCCCGGGGGGGGGCGAACACCGGGGAGCTGTTTTTT. Amino acids: CASSEYPRGGANTGELFF.

The chain has TRBV13 and TRBJ2-7; D is ambiguous. Germline V lookup: CDR1 PRHDT, CDR2 FYEKMQ (reference sequence). V was shortened by 2 bases and J by 3 bases, with 8 bases between the two germline ends. The CDR3 covers 13 residues. CDR3 protein: CASSLNTVYEQYF. CDR3 sequence (DNA): TGTGCCAGCAGCTTAAACACCGTCTACGAGCAGTACTTC.

CDR3 amino acids: CASSLIQDSNQPQHF. CDR3 nucleotides: TGTGCCAGCAGCTTGATACAGGATAGCAATCAGCCCCAGCATTTT. V usage is TRBV5-5 and J usage is TRBJ1-5, with D tentatively TRBD1 (5 bases). This CDR3 spans 15 amino acids. Germline V gene sequence: CDR1 SGHKS, CDR2 YYEKEE (reference sequence). The V and J ends lost 1 base and 0 bases respectively, with 8 bases between them.

The V call is TRBV7-7, the J call TRBJ2-5; TRBD1 aligns across 8 bases. Trimming cost V 6 bases and J 13 bases; bases outside gene matches: 13. This CDR3 is 13 amino acids long. Per germline, CDR1 SSHAT and CDR2 FNYEAQ (reference sequence). As DNA, the CDR3 is TGTGCCAGCAGACCACTTGTCCAGGGGGCTCTGTACTTC. As protein: CASRPLVQGALYF. Together with reference TRBV7-7 and TRBJ2-5, the CDR3 gives the full variable domain: GAGVSQSPRYKVTKRGQDVTLRCDPISSHATLYWYQQALGQGPEFLTYFNYEAQPDKSGLPSDRFSAERPEGSISTLTIQRTEQRDSAMYRCASRPLVQGALYFGPGTRLLVL.

This clone was seen more than once but under ten times. The V and J genes are TRBV11-3 and TRBJ2-5; D not certain. Trimming removed 5 bases from V and 2 bases from J, with 6 bases in between. The germline CDR1 and CDR2 sequences are SGHNT and YENEEA. This CDR3 has 12 residues. The chain's CDR3 is CASSVTQETQYF. In DNA, the CDR3 is TGTGCCAGCAGCGTCACTCAAGAGACCCAGTACTTC.

The V call is TRBV7-6, the J call TRBJ2-3, with 11 bases that match TRBD1. Trimming at V came to 3 bases and at J to 5 bases, leaving 4 bases not matched to a gene. This CDR3 comprises 15 residues. From germline, CDR1 is SGHVS and CDR2 FNYEAQ. CDR3 nucleotide sequence: TGTGCCAGCAGCTTTTCCGGGACAGGGGGAGATACGCAGTATTTT. Protein product: CASSFSGTGGDTQYF.

The sample holds a few counts of this clone. The V call is TRBV7-8, the J call TRBJ2-1; maybe TRBD1 (6 bases). The germline CDR1 and CDR2 sequences are SGHVS and FQNEAQ. The CDR3 is made up of 16 amino acids. V was shortened by 1 base and J by 2 bases, with 12 bases between the two germline ends. The CDR3 here is CASSLVTGNPYNEQFF. Here the CDR3 DNA reads TGTGCCAGCAGCTTAGTCACAGGGAATCCCTACAATGAGCAGTTCTTC.

The chain links TRBV30 to TRBJ2-2; unclear D gene. V was trimmed by 2 bases and J by 5 bases, leaving 12 bases between them. CDR1 and CDR2 from the germline V gene are GTSNPN and SVGIG (reference sequence). The length of the CDR3 is 14 residues. For the CDR3, the DNA is TGTGCCTGGAGTAACCCTTACGGTACCGGGGAGCTGTTTTTT. Translation gives CAWSNPYGTGELFF.

The rearrangement joins TRBV6-5 to TRBJ1-5; TRBD1 agrees at 9 bases. CDR3 length: 15 amino acids. V gave up 6 bases and J gave up 4 bases; unmatched junction bases: 7. Germline values: CDR1 MNHEY, CDR2 SVGAGI. CDR3 residues: CASSTRDRANQPQHF. Here the CDR3 DNA reads TGTGCCAGCAGCACGAGGGACAGGGCGAATCAGCCCCAGCATTTT.

The chain has TRBV19 and TRBJ1-6, with D perhaps TRBD1 (6 bases). Looked up from germline, CDR1 is LNHDA and CDR2 is SQIVND (reference sequence). Trimming cost V 6 bases and J 4 bases, with 19 bases left between them. The CDR3 covers 17 residues. CDR3 loop: CASSPNPGQIYNSPLHF. CDR3 coding DNA: TGTGCCAGTAGCCCAAACCCCGGACAGATATATAATTCACCCCTCCACTTT.

The chain employs TRBV30 and TRBJ1-1; D ambiguous. The CDR3 is 13 amino acids. Per germline, CDR1 GTSNPN and CDR2 SVGIG (reference sequence). V lost 2 bases, J lost 8 bases, and 15 bases lay in between. The CDR3 sequence: CAWSFDTAREAFF. CDR3 DNA: TGTGCCTGGAGTTTCGATACTGCGCGAGAAGCTTTCTTT. The complete variable domain, with remaining parts taken from reference TRBV30 and TRBJ1-1, reads SQTIHQWPATLVQPVGSPLSLECTVEGTSNPNLYWYRQAAGRGLQLLFYSVGIGQISSEVPQNLSASRPQDRQFILSSKKLLLSDSGFYLCAWSFDTAREAFFGQGTRLTVV.

The genes are TRBV9 and TRBJ1-3; D not certain. This CDR3 region has 12 residues. Germline V CDR1 and CDR2: SGDLS, YYNGEE. The V and J ends lost 4 bases and 4 bases respectively, with 6 bases between them. The CDR3 protein is CASSPRGNTIYF. CDR3 in DNA: TGTGCCAGCAGCCCGAGGGGAAACACCATATATTTT.

The genes are TRBV5-1 and TRBJ2-7, with 10 bases fitting TRBD1. The CDR3 covers 14 residues. CDR1 is SGHRS, CDR2 YFSETQ, per germline. V dropped 4 bases and J dropped 2; count of bases not matched to a gene: 3. The CDR3 region is CASSQGQGPYEQYF. The CDR3 bases are TGCGCCAGCAGCCAGGGACAGGGGCCCTACGAGCAGTACTTC.

This clone was recorded a few times. This chain connects TRBV5-1 to TRBJ2-1; TRBD1 aligns across 11 bases. There are 14 residues in the CDR3. The junction had 6 bases not matched to a gene; V was cut back by 3 bases and J by 10 bases. From germline, CDR1 is SGHRS and CDR2 YFSETQ. The CDR3: CASSSGQGELEQFF. DNA of the CDR3: TGCGCCAGCAGCTCGGGACAGGGGGAACTGGAGCAGTTCTTC.

This rearrangement joins TRBV4-1 to TRBJ1-4, with TRBD1 identical over 8 bases. The germline V gene has CDR1 MGHRA and CDR2 YSYEKL. V shed 4 bases, J shed 8 bases, and the junction held 9 bases outside the gene matches. This CDR3 has 15 residues. CDR3 loop: CASSPDRGRIEKLFF. The CDR3 nucleotides are TGCGCCAGCAGCCCCGACAGGGGTCGGATAGAAAAACTGTTTTTT.

This chain connects TRBV2 to TRBJ1-1; D gene unclear. Germline CDR1 SNHLY, CDR2 FYNNEI. V dropped 6 bases and J dropped 6 bases, with 14 bases sitting between them. This CDR3 contains 13 residues. This CDR3 is CASSWEGLAEAFF. CDR3 DNA sequence: TGTGCCAGCAGCTGGGAGGGTCTCGCTGAAGCTTTCTTT.

The chain combines TRBV5-5 with TRBJ1-1; 7 bases are a match to TRBD1. J was trimmed by 4 bases and V by 0 bases; bases with no gene match: 3. The CDR3 consists of 14 residues. From germline, CDR1 is SGHKS and CDR2 YYEKEE (reference sequence). The CDR3 region is CASSLGQGGTEAFF. The DNA for the CDR3 is TGTGCCAGCAGCTTGGGACAGGGTGGCACTGAAGCTTTCTTT.

This chain uses TRBV7-9 with TRBJ1-4; D not certain. CDR3 length equals 14 residues. V lost 5 bases and J lost 0, with 7 bases in between. Germline CDR1 is SEHNR and CDR2 is FQNEAQ (reference sequence). The CDR3 sequence is CASSDTATNEKLFF. In nucleotides, the CDR3 is TGTGCCAGCAGCGACACAGCAACTAATGAAAAACTGTTTTTT.